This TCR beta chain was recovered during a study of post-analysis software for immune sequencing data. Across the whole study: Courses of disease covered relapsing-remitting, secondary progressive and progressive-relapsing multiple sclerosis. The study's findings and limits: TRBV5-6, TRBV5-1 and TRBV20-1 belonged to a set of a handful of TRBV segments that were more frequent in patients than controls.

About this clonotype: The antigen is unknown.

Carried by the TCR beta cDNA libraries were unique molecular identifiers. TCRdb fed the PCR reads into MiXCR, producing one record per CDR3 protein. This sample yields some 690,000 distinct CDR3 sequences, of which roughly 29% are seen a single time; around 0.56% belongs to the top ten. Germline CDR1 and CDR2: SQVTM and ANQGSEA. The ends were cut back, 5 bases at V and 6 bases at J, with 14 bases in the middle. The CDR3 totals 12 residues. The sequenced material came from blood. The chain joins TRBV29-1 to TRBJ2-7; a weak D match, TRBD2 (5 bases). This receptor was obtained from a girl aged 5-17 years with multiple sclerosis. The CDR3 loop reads CSVRSRRGEQYF. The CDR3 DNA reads TGCAGCGTTCGGTCTAGACGGGGCGAGCAGTACTTC.